This is a list of T cell receptor beta chains from one sample in a study of T cells in Graves' hyperthyroidism and ophthalmopathy. TCRdb reprocessed the multiplex PCR reads via MiXCR and lists one record per CDR3 protein. The sample lists 300,000 to 400,000 distinct CDR3 sequences, roughly 18% occurring once. Material: blood. Source of these receptors: a woman aged 45-59 years with Graves' hyperthyroidism. CDR3s include the opening cysteine and the closing phenylalanine or tryptophan. A D gene is named only where the DNA matches it firmly. Clone size is stated in some rows and not others, as once, few, many or a class when expanded.

CDR3aa: CASSFSGYTGELFF
CDR3nt: TGTGCCAGCAGTTTCTCAGGGTACACCGGGGAGCTGTTTTTT
j_gene: TRBJ2-2
d_gene: .
abundance: .
v_gene: TRBV12-3/TRBV12-4

CDR3aa: CASSQNGYNQPQHF
CDR3nt: TGCGCCAGCAGCCAAAACGGTTACAATCAGCCCCAGCATTTT
j_gene: TRBJ1-5
d_gene: .
abundance: .
v_gene: TRBV4-1

CDR3aa: CSARDWTGEVGGELFF
CDR3nt: TGCAGTGCTAGAGATTGGACAGGGGAGGTTGGCGGGGAGCTGTTTTTT
j_gene: TRBJ2-2
d_gene: TRBD1
abundance: many
v_gene: TRBV20-1

CDR3aa: CASSPTGPKSEKLFF
CDR3nt: TGTGCCAGCAGCCCGACAGGTCCGAAGTCTGAAAAACTGTTTTTT
j_gene: TRBJ1-4
d_gene: .
abundance: few
v_gene: TRBV13

CDR3aa: CASRGTGRTQYF
CDR3nt: TGTGCCAGCCGAGGGACCGGGAGGACCCAGTACTTC
j_gene: TRBJ2-5
d_gene: .
abundance: few
v_gene: TRBV12-3/TRBV12-4

CDR3aa: CASSRTGLSYNEQFF
CDR3nt: TGTGCCAGCAGTAGAACAGGGCTCTCCTACAATGAGCAGTTCTTC
j_gene: TRBJ2-1
d_gene: .
abundance: many
v_gene: TRBV6-1

CDR3aa: CASRGNGATGELFF
CDR3nt: TGTGCCAGCCGAGGAAATGGAGCCACCGGGGAGCTGTTTTTT
j_gene: TRBJ2-2
d_gene: .
abundance: .
v_gene: TRBV2

CDR3aa: CASSPLASGAYEQYF
CDR3nt: TGTGCCAGCAGCCCTCTGGCTAGCGGAGCCTACGAGCAGTACTTC
j_gene: TRBJ2-7
d_gene: TRBD2
abundance: many
v_gene: TRBV7-9

CDR3aa: CASSPGTRKYF
CDR3nt: TGTGCCAGCAGTCCCGGGACACGAAAGTACTTC
j_gene: TRBJ2-4
d_gene: .
abundance: .
v_gene: TRBV6-2/TRBV6-3

CDR3aa: CASSYPGLAYNEQFF
CDR3nt: TGTGCCAGCAGTTACCCGGGACTAGCTTACAATGAGCAGTTCTTC
j_gene: TRBJ2-1
d_gene: TRBD2
abundance: many
v_gene: TRBV28

CDR3aa: CASSLAEATVPFNQPQHF
CDR3nt: TGTGCCAGCAGCTTAGCGGAAGCGACAGTCCCATTCAATCAGCCCCAGCATTTT
j_gene: TRBJ1-5
d_gene: .
abundance: many
v_gene: TRBV7-9

CDR3aa: CASSQQTGFVASPLHF
CDR3nt: TGTGCCAGCAGCCAACAAACAGGGTTTGTGGCTTCACCCCTCCACTTT
j_gene: TRBJ1-6
d_gene: .
abundance: few
v_gene: TRBV2

CDR3aa: CASSLDREMGTRPGEQYF
CDR3nt: TGCGCCAGCAGCTTAGACAGGGAAATGGGCACGAGGCCGGGAGAGCAGTACTTC
j_gene: TRBJ2-7
d_gene: TRBD1
abundance: few
v_gene: TRBV5-1

CDR3aa: CASSPTGTEDDEKLFF
CDR3nt: TGCGCCAGCAGCCCAACCGGGACGGAGGATGATGAAAAACTGTTTTTT
j_gene: TRBJ1-4
d_gene: .
abundance: many
v_gene: TRBV10-2

CDR3aa: CSARGHGGQRNTEAFF
CDR3nt: TGCAGTGCTAGAGGCCATGGGGGACAGCGGAACACTGAAGCTTTCTTT
j_gene: TRBJ1-1
d_gene: TRBD1
abundance: many
v_gene: TRBV20-1

CDR3aa: CASSGTGGWQPQHF
CDR3nt: TGTGCCAGCAGTGGGACAGGGGGCTGGCAGCCCCAGCATTTT
j_gene: TRBJ1-5
d_gene: TRBD1
abundance: many
v_gene: TRBV2

CDR3aa: CASSPSVGNTEAFF
CDR3nt: TGTGCCAGCAGCCCATCAGTGGGGAACACTGAAGCTTTCTTT
j_gene: TRBJ1-1
d_gene: .
abundance: few
v_gene: TRBV4-2

CDR3aa: CSAIPMGWRGITDTQYF
CDR3nt: TGCAGTGCTATTCCTATGGGTTGGCGGGGGATCACAGATACGCAGTATTTT
j_gene: TRBJ2-3
d_gene: TRBD2
abundance: .
v_gene: TRBV20-1

CDR3aa: CASTPGTAWAKNIQYF
CDR3nt: TGCGCCAGCACACCCGGGACAGCTTGGGCCAAAAACATTCAGTACTTC
j_gene: TRBJ2-4
d_gene: TRBD1
abundance: few
v_gene: TRBV4-1

CDR3aa: CAISEGASEVYNEQFF
CDR3nt: TGTGCCATCAGTGAGGGAGCGTCGGAGGTATACAATGAGCAGTTCTTC
j_gene: TRBJ2-1
d_gene: .
abundance: .
v_gene: TRBV10-3

CDR3aa: CSASGPNTGELFF
CDR3nt: TGCAGTGCTAGCGGGCCGAACACCGGGGAGCTGTTTTTT
j_gene: TRBJ2-2
d_gene: .
abundance: few
v_gene: TRBV20-1

CDR3aa: CASSEADNEQFF
CDR3nt: TGTGCCAGCAGTGAGGCTGACAATGAGCAGTTCTTC
j_gene: TRBJ2-1
d_gene: .
abundance: many
v_gene: TRBV2

CDR3aa: CASTSRGIASNQPQHF
CDR3nt: TGTGCCAGCACATCGCGGGGGATTGCAAGCAATCAGCCCCAGCATTTT
j_gene: TRBJ1-5
d_gene: .
abundance: few
v_gene: TRBV6-1

CDR3aa: CASSNPIGSYNEQFF
CDR3nt: TGTGCCAGCAGTAACCCTATAGGTAGCTACAATGAGCAGTTCTTC
j_gene: TRBJ2-1
d_gene: .
abundance: many
v_gene: TRBV28

CDR3aa: CASSSGQDLPLHF
CDR3nt: TGTGCCAGCAGCTCAGGACAGGATCTGCCCCTCCACTTT
j_gene: TRBJ1-6
d_gene: TRBD1
abundance: .
v_gene: TRBV11-2

CDR3aa: CASRPTGGGSYGYTF
CDR3nt: TGTGCCAGCAGGCCAACAGGGGGCGGGAGCTATGGCTACACCTTC
j_gene: TRBJ1-2
d_gene: TRBD1
abundance: few
v_gene: TRBV27

CDR3aa: CSASPPNRAGYATNEKLFF
CDR3nt: TGCAGTGCTAGTCCCCCCAACAGGGCTGGGTATGCAACTAATGAAAAACTGTTTTTT
j_gene: TRBJ1-4
d_gene: .
abundance: few
v_gene: TRBV20-1

CDR3aa: CASSYQDYAFF
CDR3nt: TGTGCCAGCAGTTACCAGGATTACGCTTTCTTT
j_gene: TRBJ1-1
d_gene: .
abundance: many
v_gene: TRBV6-5

CDR3aa: CASSSWGPYEQYF
CDR3nt: TGTGCCAGCAGTTCCTGGGGGCCCTACGAGCAGTACTTC
j_gene: TRBJ2-7
d_gene: .
abundance: few
v_gene: TRBV28

CDR3aa: CASSKRQGANYGYTF
CDR3nt: TGTGCCAGCAGTAAAAGACAGGGGGCAAATTATGGCTACACCTTC
j_gene: TRBJ1-2
d_gene: TRBD1
abundance: .
v_gene: TRBV2

CDR3aa: CASSRGLGATEAFF
CDR3nt: TGTGCCAGCAGCCGAGGGCTCGGGGCCACTGAAGCTTTCTTT
j_gene: TRBJ1-1
d_gene: .
abundance: few
v_gene: TRBV11-1

CDR3aa: CSASQTETGELFF
CDR3nt: TGCAGTGCTAGCCAGACAGAGACCGGGGAGCTGTTTTTT
j_gene: TRBJ2-2
d_gene: .
abundance: many
v_gene: TRBV20-1

CDR3aa: CASTFGTPGETQYF
CDR3nt: TGCGCCAGCACCTTCGGGACGCCAGGGGAGACCCAGTACTTC
j_gene: TRBJ2-5
d_gene: .
abundance: .
v_gene: TRBV5-1

CDR3aa: CSARDLPSGSNEQYF
CDR3nt: TGCAGTGCTAGAGATCTGCCTAGCGGGAGTAACGAGCAGTACTTC
j_gene: TRBJ2-7
d_gene: TRBD2
abundance: many
v_gene: TRBV20-1